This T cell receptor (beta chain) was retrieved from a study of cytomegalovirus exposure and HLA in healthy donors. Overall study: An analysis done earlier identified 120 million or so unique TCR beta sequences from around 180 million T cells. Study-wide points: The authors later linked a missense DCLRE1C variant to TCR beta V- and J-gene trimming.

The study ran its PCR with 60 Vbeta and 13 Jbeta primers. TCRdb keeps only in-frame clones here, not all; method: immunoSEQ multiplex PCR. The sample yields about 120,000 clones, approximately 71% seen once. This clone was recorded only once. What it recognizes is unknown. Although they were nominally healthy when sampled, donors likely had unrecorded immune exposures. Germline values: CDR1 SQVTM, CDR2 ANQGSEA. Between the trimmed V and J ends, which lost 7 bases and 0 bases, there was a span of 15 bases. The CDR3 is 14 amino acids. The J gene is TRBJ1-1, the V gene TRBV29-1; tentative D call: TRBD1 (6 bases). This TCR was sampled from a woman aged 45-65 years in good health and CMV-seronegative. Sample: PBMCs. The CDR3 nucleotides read TGCAGCGCTACAACCGGGACATTGAACACTGAAGCTTTCTTT. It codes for CSATTGTLNTEAFF.